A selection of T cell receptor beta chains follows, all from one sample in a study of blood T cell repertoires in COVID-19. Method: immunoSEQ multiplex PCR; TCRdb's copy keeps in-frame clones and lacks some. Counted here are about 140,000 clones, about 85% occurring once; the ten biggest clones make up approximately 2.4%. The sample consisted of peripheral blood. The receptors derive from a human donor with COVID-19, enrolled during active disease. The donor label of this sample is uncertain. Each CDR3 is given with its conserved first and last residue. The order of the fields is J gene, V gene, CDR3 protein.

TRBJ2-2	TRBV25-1	CASSEPGQSSGELFF
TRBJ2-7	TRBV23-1	CASSPLRGTSIYEQYF
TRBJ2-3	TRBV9	CASSVGDYTDTQYF
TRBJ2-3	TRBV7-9	CASTYYPGGLLTDTQYF
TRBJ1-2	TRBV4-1	CASSSAGPPWGGYTF
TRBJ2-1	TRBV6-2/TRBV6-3	CASSFGGALGEQFF
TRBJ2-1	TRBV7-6	CASSLVERRAAGRDEQFF
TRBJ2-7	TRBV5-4	CASSLDRDSYEQYF
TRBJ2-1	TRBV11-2	CASSLGGGASNEQFF
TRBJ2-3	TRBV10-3	CAISDFTGSTDTQYF
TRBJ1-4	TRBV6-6	CASSQLHPSYNEKLFF